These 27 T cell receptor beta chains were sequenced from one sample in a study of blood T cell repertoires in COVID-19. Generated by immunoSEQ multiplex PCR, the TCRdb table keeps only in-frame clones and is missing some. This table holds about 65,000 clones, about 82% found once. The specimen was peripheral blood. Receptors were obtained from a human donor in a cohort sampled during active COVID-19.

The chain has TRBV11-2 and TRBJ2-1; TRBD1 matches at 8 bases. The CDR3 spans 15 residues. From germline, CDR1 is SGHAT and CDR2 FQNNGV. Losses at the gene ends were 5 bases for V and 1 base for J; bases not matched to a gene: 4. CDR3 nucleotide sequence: TGTGCCAGCAGCCTCGACAGGGGTTCCTACAATGAGCAGTTCTTC. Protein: CASSLDRGSYNEQFF.

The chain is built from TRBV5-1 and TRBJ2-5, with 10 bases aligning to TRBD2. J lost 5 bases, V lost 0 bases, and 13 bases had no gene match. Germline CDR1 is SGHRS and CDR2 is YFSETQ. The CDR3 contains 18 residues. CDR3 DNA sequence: TGCGCCAGCAGCTTGGCCAGGAACAGCGGGGGGGCCGGGGAGACCCAGTACTTC. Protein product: CASSLARNSGGAGETQYF. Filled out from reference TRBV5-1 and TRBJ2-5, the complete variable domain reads KAGVTQTPRYLIKTRGQQVTLSCSPISGHRSVSWYQQTPGQGLQFLFEYFSETQRNKGNFPGRFSGRQFSNSRSEMNVSTLELGDSALYLCASSLARNSGGAGETQYFGPGTRLLVL.

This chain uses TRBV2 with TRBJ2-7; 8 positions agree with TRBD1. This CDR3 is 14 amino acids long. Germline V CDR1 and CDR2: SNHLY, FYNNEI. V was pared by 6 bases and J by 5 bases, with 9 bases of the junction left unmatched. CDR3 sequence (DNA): TGTGCCAGCAGGGGGACAGGACTCGTCCACGAGCAGTACTTC. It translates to CASRGTGLVHEQYF.

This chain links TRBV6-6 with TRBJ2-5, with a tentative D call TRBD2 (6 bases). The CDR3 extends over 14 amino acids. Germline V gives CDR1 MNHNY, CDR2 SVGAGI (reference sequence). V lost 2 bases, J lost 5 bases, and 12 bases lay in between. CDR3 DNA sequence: TGTGCCAGCAGTTACGGTGGGGGGAGTGAGACCCAGTACTTC. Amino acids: CASSYGGGSETQYF.

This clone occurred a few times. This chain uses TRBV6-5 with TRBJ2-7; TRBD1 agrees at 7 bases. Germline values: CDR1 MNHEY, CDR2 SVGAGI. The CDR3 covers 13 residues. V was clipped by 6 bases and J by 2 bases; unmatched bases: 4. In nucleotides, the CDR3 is TGTGCCAGCAGAGGGACAGAGACCTACGAGCAGTACTTC. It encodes CASRGTETYEQYF.

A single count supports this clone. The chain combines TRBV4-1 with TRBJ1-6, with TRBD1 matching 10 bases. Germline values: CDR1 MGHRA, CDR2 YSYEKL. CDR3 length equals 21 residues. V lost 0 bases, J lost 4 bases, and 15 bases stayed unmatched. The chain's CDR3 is CASSQDPMGWTGGNYNSPLHF. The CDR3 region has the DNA TGCGCCAGCAGCCAAGACCCCATGGGTTGGACAGGGGGAAATTATAATTCACCCCTCCACTTT.

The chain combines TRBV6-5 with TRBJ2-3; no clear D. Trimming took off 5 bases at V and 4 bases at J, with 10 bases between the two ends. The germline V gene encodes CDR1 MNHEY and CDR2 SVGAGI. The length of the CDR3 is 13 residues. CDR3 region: CASSRGRSDTQYF. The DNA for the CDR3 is TGTGCCAGCAGTAGAGGTCGTTCAGATACGCAGTATTTT.

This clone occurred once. CDR3 sequence reads: CASSLGSSYNSPLHF. As DNA, the CDR3 is TGCGCCAGCAGCTTGGGGAGCTCCTATAATTCACCCCTCCACTTT. V is TRBV5-1 and J is TRBJ1-6; no clear D. This CDR3 is built from 15 residues. V gave up 0 bases and J gave up 0 bases, with 4 bases separating them. Germline CDR1 and CDR2: SGHRS and YFSETQ.

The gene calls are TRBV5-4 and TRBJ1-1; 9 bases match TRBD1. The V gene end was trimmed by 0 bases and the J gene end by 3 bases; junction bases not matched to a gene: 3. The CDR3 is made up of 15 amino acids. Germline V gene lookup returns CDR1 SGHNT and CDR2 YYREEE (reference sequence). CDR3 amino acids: CASSLETGGDTEAFF. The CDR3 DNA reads TGTGCCAGCAGCTTGGAGACAGGGGGAGACACTGAAGCTTTCTTT. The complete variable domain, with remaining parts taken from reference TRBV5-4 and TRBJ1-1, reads ETGVTQSPTHLIKTRGQQVTLRCSSQSGHNTVSWYQQALGQGPQFIFQYYREEENGRGNFPPRFSGLQFPNYSSELNVNALELDDSALYLCASSLETGGDTEAFFGQGTRLTVV.

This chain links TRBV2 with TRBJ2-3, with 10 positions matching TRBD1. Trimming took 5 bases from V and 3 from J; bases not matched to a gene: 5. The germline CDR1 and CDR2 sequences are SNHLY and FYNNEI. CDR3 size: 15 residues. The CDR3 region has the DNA TGTGCCAGCAGTATACCGGGACAGGGGACAGATACGCAGTATTTT. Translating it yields CASSIPGQGTDTQYF.

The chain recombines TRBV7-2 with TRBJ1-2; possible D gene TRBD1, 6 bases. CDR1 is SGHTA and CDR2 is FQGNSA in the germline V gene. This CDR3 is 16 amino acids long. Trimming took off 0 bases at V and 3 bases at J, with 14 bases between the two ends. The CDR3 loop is CASSLAAGEYDYGYTF. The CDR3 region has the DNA TGTGCCAGCAGCTTAGCAGCAGGGGAGTACGACTATGGCTACACCTTC.

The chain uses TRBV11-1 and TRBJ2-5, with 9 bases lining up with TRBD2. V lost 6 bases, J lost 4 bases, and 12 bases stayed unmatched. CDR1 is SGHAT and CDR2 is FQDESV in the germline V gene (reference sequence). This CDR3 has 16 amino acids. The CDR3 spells CASSYLFSGGPETQYF. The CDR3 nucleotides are TGTGCCAGCAGTTATCTCTTCAGCGGGGGGCCAGAGACCCAGTACTTC.

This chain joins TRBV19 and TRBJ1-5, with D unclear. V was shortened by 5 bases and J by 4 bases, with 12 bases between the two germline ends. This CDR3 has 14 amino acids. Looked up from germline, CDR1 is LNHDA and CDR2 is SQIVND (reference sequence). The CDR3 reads CASSPARMNQPQHF. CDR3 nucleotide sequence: TGTGCCAGTAGTCCAGCGAGGATGAATCAGCCCCAGCATTTT.

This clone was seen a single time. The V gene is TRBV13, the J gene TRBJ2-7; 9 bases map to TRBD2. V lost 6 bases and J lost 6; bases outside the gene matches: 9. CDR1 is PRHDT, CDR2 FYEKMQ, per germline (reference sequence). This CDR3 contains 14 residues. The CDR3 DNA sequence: TGTGCCAGCAGATCAGCGGGGGGCCTTGGCGAGCAGTACTTC. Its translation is CASRSAGGLGEQYF.

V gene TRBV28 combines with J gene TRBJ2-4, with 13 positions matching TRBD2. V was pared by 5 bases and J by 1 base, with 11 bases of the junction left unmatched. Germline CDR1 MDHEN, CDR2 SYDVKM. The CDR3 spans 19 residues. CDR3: CASSPRLAGGSLAKNIQYF. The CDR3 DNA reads TGTGCCAGCAGTCCCAGACTAGCGGGGGGCTCTCTGGCCAAAAACATTCAGTACTTC.

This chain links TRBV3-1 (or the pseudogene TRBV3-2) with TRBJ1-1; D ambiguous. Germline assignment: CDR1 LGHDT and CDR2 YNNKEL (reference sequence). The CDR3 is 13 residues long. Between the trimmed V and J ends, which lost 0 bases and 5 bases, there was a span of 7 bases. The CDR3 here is CASSQDRRTEAFF. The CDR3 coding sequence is TGTGCCAGCAGCCAAGATAGGAGAACTGAAGCTTTCTTT.

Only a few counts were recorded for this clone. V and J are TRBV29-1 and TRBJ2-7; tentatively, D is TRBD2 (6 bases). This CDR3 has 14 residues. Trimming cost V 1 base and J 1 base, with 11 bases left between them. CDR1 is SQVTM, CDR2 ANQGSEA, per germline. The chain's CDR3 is CSVEVLSGSYEQYF. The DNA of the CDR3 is TGCAGCGTTGAAGTCCTTAGCGGATCCTACGAGCAGTACTTC.

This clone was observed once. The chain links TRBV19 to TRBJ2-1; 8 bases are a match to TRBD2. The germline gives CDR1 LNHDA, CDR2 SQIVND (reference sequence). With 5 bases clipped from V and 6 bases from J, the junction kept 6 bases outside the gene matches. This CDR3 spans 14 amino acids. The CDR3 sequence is CASSYGGARNEQFF. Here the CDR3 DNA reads TGTGCCAGTAGTTACGGGGGGGCACGCAATGAGCAGTTCTTC.

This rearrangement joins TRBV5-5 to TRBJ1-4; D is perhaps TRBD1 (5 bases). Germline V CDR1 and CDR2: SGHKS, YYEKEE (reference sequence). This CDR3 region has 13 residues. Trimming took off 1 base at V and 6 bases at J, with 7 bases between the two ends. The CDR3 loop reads CASSLLGDEKLFF. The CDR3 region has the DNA TGTGCCAGCAGCTTGTTAGGGGATGAAAAACTGTTTTTT.

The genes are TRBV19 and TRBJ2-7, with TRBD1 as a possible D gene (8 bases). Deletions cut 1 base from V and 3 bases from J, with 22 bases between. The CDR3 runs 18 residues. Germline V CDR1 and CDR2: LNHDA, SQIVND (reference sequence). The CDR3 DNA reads TGTGCCAGTAGTATAGTCCCCCCAACAGGGGGGGAGAACTACGAGCAGTACTTC. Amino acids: CASSIVPPTGGENYEQYF.

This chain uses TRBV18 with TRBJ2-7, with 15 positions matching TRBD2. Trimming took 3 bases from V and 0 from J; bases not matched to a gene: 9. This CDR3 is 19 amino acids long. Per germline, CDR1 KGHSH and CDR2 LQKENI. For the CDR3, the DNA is TGTGCCAGCTCACCGTCGGGGGGACTAGCGGGGGGACCCTCCTACGAGCAGTACTTC. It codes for CASSPSGGLAGGPSYEQYF.

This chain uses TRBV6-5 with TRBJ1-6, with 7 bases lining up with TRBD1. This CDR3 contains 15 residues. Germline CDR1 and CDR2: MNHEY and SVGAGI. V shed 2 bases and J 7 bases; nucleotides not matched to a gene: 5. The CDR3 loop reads CASSYATGMNSPLHF. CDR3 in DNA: TGTGCCAGCAGTTACGCGACAGGGATGAATTCACCCCTCCACTTT.

Here the CDR3 reads CASSPASGGRETQYF. For the CDR3, the DNA is TGTGCCAGCTCACCAGCCAGCGGGGGAAGAGAGACCCAGTACTTC. The chain combines TRBV18 with TRBJ2-5; TRBD2 aligns across 8 bases. There are 15 residues in the CDR3. Germline V gene sequence: CDR1 KGHSH, CDR2 LQKENI. The J segment lost 4 bases and the V segment lost 2 bases, leaving 6 bases of the junction unmatched.

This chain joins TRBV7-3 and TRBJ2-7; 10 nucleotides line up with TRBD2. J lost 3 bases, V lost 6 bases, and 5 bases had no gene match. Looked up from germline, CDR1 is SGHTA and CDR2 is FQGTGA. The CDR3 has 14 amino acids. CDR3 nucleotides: TGTGCCAGCAGTTACAGCGGGGGGGACTACGAGCAGTACTTC. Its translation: CASSYSGGDYEQYF.

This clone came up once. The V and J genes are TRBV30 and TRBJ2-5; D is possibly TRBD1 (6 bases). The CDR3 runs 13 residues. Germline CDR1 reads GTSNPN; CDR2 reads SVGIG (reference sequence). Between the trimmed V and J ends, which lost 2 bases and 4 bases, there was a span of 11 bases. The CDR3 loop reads CAWSLWGRETQYF. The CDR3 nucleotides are TGTGCCTGGAGTCTCTGGGGGCGAGAGACCCAGTACTTC.

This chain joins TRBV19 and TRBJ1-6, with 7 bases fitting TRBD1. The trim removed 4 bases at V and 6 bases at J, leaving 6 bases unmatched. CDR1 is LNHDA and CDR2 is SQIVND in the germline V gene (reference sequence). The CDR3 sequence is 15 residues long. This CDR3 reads CASSSATGRNSPLHF. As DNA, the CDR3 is TGTGCCAGTAGTAGTGCGACAGGGCGTAATTCACCCCTCCACTTT.

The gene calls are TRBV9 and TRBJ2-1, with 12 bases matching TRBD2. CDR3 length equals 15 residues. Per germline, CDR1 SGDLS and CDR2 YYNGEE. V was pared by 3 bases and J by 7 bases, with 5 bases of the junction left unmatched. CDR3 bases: TGTGCCAGCAGCGCCGGACTAGCGGGGCGGAATGAGCAGTTCTTC. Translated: CASSAGLAGRNEQFF.